The present T cell receptor beta chain was sequenced within a study of spatial heterogeneity in lung cancer. General study findings and limits: The authors estimated that approximately 7.3% of tumor T cells were covered for alpha chains and about 14% for beta chains. For expanded intratumoral alpha and beta TCRs, counts tracked tumor mutation counts.

TCRdb redid the calling of the 5' RACE reads with MiXCR, one entry per CDR3 protein. The sample includes about 7,900 distinct CDR3 sequences, roughly 7% seen only once; the top ten take 18%. At least ten counts were recorded for this clonotype. What it binds is not known. Within a library made for alpha chains, this beta chain is off target, and its count is uninformative. As to time point: sample taken at primary tumor resection. The sample consisted of lung tumor tissue, taken at surgery. This TCR was recovered from a female donor with early-stage non-small cell lung cancer.

Here the CDR3 reads CASSRGPDTQYF. CDR3 coding DNA: TGTGCCAGCAGCCGGGGTCCAGATACGCAGTATTTT. This chain links TRBV11-2 with TRBJ2-3; maybe TRBD2 (5 bases). CDR3 length: 12 residues. The germline V gene has CDR1 SGHAT and CDR2 FQNNGV. V lost 5 bases to trimming and J lost 4 bases, with 7 bases between them. Full variable domain (missing parts from reference TRBV11-2 and TRBJ2-3): EAGVAQSPRYKIIEKRQSVAFWCNPISGHATLYWYQQILGQGPKLLIQFQNNGVVDDSQLPKDRFSAERLKGVDSTLKIQPAKLEDSAVYLCASSRGPDTQYFGPGTRLTVL.